The next 10 T cell receptor beta chains were all read from a single sample in a study of neurological immune-mediated disorders. From the 5' RACE reads, TCRdb called clonotypes with MiXCR, one entry per CDR3 protein. Of more than 35,000 distinct CDR3 sequences listed, roughly 6.3% are singletons. The sample consisted of CD4+ T cells from blood. The receptor source for this set is a woman aged 40 to 50 in good health.

This clonotype was found many times. The chain has TRBV18 and TRBJ1-1; the D is unclear. With 2 bases removed from V and 0 bases from J, the gap between germline ends came to 13 bases. The germline V gene encodes CDR1 KGHSH and CDR2 LQKENI. The CDR3 consists of 16 residues. The CDR3 reads CASSPIPPPVNTEAFF. CDR3 nucleotide sequence: TGTGCCAGCTCACCAATCCCCCCGCCGGTGAACACTGAAGCTTTCTTT.

This clonotype was found once. It is unclear where the CDR3 begins or ends on the DNA, so no DNA is shown, and the CDR3 is as TCRdb lists it. CDR3 in amino acids: CASSFYICSARRDRGYGELFF. The chain combines TRBV5-1 with TRBJ2-2; the D segment call TRBD1 is taken from the table without a DNA check. Ends included, the CDR3 has 21 residues. Per the germline V gene, CDR1 is SGHRS and CDR2 is YFSETQ.

This clonotype was seen ten or more times. The chain has TRBV20-1 and TRBJ2-3, with 8 bases aligning to TRBD2. The length of the CDR3 is 14 residues. The trim removed 6 bases at V and 1 base at J, leaving 6 bases unmatched. CDR1 is DFQATT and CDR2 is SNEGSKA in the germline V gene (reference sequence). The CDR3 nucleotides are TGCAGTGCGACGGGAGGGCCGGGCACAGATACGCAGTATTTT. It specifies CSATGGPGTDTQYF.

This clonotype was detected many times. This sequence joins TRBV20-1 and TRBJ2-5; D is unclear. The CDR3 is 14 amino acids. Germline CDR1 is DFQATT and CDR2 is SNEGSKA (reference sequence). V shed 3 bases and J shed 1 base, with 12 bases lying between them. CDR3 coding DNA: TGCAGTGCTAGTCTTGTGACGGGCCAAGAGACCCAGTACTTC. It is translated as CSASLVTGQETQYF.

This clonotype has at least ten counts. The rearrangement links TRBV10-3 to TRBJ1-5; D gene ambiguous. Trimming cost V 6 bases and J 4 bases, with 16 bases left between them. This CDR3 is 15 amino acids long. CDR1 ENHRY and CDR2 SYGVKD come from the germline V gene. The CDR3 DNA sequence: TGTGCCATCAGCGCGGTGGAGGGAGGAAATCAGCCCCAGCATTTT. It specifies CAISAVEGGNQPQHF.

This clonotype was recorded at least ten times. The chain uses TRBV28 and TRBJ2-5; D perhaps matches TRBD1 (6 bases). Germline CDR1 is MDHEN and CDR2 is SYDVKM. This CDR3 has 12 residues. The V and J ends lost 8 bases and 1 base respectively, with 8 bases between them. The CDR3 is CASQGPQETQYF. In nucleotides, the CDR3 is TGTGCCAGCCAGGGGCCCCAAGAGACCCAGTACTTC. Filled out from reference TRBV28 and TRBJ2-5, the complete variable domain reads DVKVTQSSRYLVKRTGEKVFLECVQDMDHENMFWYRQDPGLGLRLIYFSYDVKMKEKGDIPEGYSVSREKKERFSLILESASTNQTSMYLCASQGPQETQYFGPGTRLLVL.

This clonotype was recorded many times. This sequence joins TRBV28 and TRBJ2-7, with 10 nucleotides matching TRBD1. CDR1 is MDHEN and CDR2 is SYDVKM in the germline V gene. The CDR3 length is 18 residues. V trimming: 7 bases; J trimming: 7 bases; junction bases outside the gene matches: 22. CDR3 nucleotides: TGTGCCAGCAACTCGATTGGGAGGGGGGGACAGGGGAATAGGGAGCAGTACTTC. Its translation is CASNSIGRGGQGNREQYF.

Many counts were recorded for this clonotype. V and J are TRBV20-1 and TRBJ2-1; D might be TRBD2 (6 bases). Per the germline V gene, CDR1 is DFQATT and CDR2 is SNEGSKA (reference sequence). This CDR3 has 15 amino acids. Trimming removed 0 bases from V and 3 bases from J, with 12 bases in between. The CDR3 loop reads CSARDAGRSYNEQFF. DNA of the CDR3: TGCAGTGCTAGAGATGCCGGGAGAAGCTACAATGAGCAGTTCTTC.

This clonotype came up many times. The chain carries TRBV5-6 and TRBJ2-3, with D possibly matching TRBD1 (5 bases). This CDR3 is built from 15 residues. CDR1 is SGHDT, CDR2 YYEEEE, per germline. V lost 0 bases to trimming and J lost 1 base, with 9 bases between them. CDR3 region: CASSLGTPGTDTQYF. The CDR3 DNA sequence: TGTGCCAGCAGCTTGGGGACACCCGGCACAGATACGCAGTATTTT.

This clonotype appeared many times. J is TRBJ2-5 and V is TRBV27, with TRBD1 identical over 7 bases. The junction had 19 bases not matched to a gene; V was cut back by 6 bases and J by 3 bases. CDR1 MNHEY and CDR2 SMNVEV come from the germline V gene (reference sequence). The CDR3 totals 18 residues. The CDR3 DNA follows: TGTGCCAGCAGCCACTCCCTCGGACAGGCACGGGCAGAAGAGACCCAGTACTTC. Its translation: CASSHSLGQARAEETQYF.